This TCR beta chain was retrieved from a study of cytomegalovirus exposure and HLA in healthy donors (TCRdb year 2017). Regarding the research as a whole: An earlier analysis of roughly 630 of the donors reported about 250 Gb of sequence data and 117 million unique TCR beta sequences from about 179 million T cells. Donor age, sex, ethnicity and CMV serostatus were compiled alongside the repertoire data. An early release covering some 640 HLA-typed donors comprised about 320 gigabases of sequencing data and some 79 million unique TCR sequences. Of the roughly 390 genotyped donors, 81% were placed in the genetic ancestry cluster associated with self-reported Caucasian donors. The aim of the study was to test whether cataloging public T cell receptors could identify signatures of past pathogen exposure. Rather than drawing on any new phenotypic data, the later analysis identified candidate immune exposures from TCR beta sequences and the way those sequences occurred across donors. An earlier analysis of roughly 600 of the donors used high-throughput TCR beta sequencing to judge whether each TCR beta V gene segment behaved as functional or pseudogenic. Roughly 5 DR-DQ haplotypes were handled as single units for association and clustering because linkage in the cohort was strong. Among roughly 400 genotyped donors of the cohort, an average of around 250,000 unique TCR beta nucleotide sequences was sequenced per donor, of which roughly 18% were non-productive. The number of typed donors differed by locus: about 620-630 for A, B, C, DRB1 and DQB1; 522 for DQA1; fewer than 610 for DPA1; and roughly 450 for DPB1. The T cell repertoires of 666 subjects were profiled by immunosequencing and related to cytomegalovirus serostatus. High-throughput TCR immunosequencing, statistical association of individual TCRs with disease status, and machine learning were combined to predict cytomegalovirus infection status. Besides the first cohort of more than 650 subjects, a separate validation cohort made up of 120 different subjects was used. HLA typing included class I and class II loci at four-digit resolution. All discovery cohort repertoires had been generated using a single sequencing platform. In a later genetic analysis, genome-wide SNP genotypes for about 65% of the roughly 670 donors were used, and that subset was treated as a discovery cohort. In a later analysis, previously published TCR beta repertoires from 670 or so donors were re-analyzed and high-resolution HLA genotyping was added so that TCR occurrence patterns could be studied. The study at large found these results: A few of the identified cytomegalovirus-associated TCR beta chains were confirmed in vitro to be specific for cytomegalovirus antigens. In an earlier analysis of under 600 of the donors, most TCR beta V segments were observed in productive rearrangements about 87% or about 30% of the time, broadly matching IMGT annotations. When HLA alleles, especially DR and DQ, strongly co-occurred, attributing TCR associations to individual alleles was difficult. The sequencing pipeline was judged likely to have produced a cluster of highly shared sequence variants as a technical artifact. Because HLA typing was missing for some donors at each locus, association tests included only the typed subset. Correlated functional status among segregating V segments might reflect linkage disequilibrium, but an unknown experimental factor could not be ruled out. According to a later analysis, most CMV-associated TCR beta chains appeared to be HLA-restricted, and the HLA associations seemed to be driven largely by CMV exposure. Cytomegalovirus status was reported to be diagnosed by the classifier with high specificity and sensitivity in both the original and validation cohorts. Roughly uniform sequencing depth across donors was assumed in presence/absence analyses, although this assumption may not hold. A further reported finding was that TCR beta sequences accurately predicted the HLA-A and HLA-B alleles for most subjects in the first cohort. For the cohort, immune exposure information was limited to CMV serostatus. It was suggested by the authors that the approach could potentially be generalized to other disease states and immunological phenotypes. Specific HLA alleles were associated with 16,951 TCR beta sequences at a false discovery rate of 0.05 in a later analysis. In a later analysis, TCR association rates were found to vary across HLA loci, with the most associated TCRs seen for DRB1 alleles and the fewest for HLA-C alleles. An association between a missense DCLRE1C variant and V-gene and J-gene trimming of TCR beta chains was found in a later genetic analysis and replicated in an independent cohort. The study listed around 160 TCR beta chains as associated with cytomegalovirus. A later analysis reported that several top co-occurrence clusters appeared linked to parvovirus B19, influenza, CMV and Epstein-Barr virus. Compared with equally common non-associated chains, HLA-associated TCR beta chains in a later analysis were more clonally expanded and had lower generation probabilities. Across donors, most TCR sequences were observed very rarely, whereas some public TCRs were present in many individuals. The earlier analysis of almost 600 of the donors excluded over 15 rarely observed V segments, including chromosome 9 orphons, because counts were too low. Some IMGT-functional V segments, including TRBV6-2 and TRBV6-3, could not be distinguished by the 87-base-pair reads and were therefore excluded. In this cohort, only TCR beta chains were sequenced, and detectable features were limited by the absence of alpha or paired-chain data. According to a later genetic analysis, donors in an Asian-associated ancestry cluster had fewer N-insertions in productive TCRs than the approximately 630-donor mean.

For this clone: This receptor's antigen is unknown.

In total, 500 to 700 healthy bone marrow donors made up the cohort. Cohort members were all nominally healthy when sampled, although unrecorded immune exposures were likely present. The donor was CMV seronegative and was included in the group of 352 seronegative cohort members. A peripheral blood sample was provided by each donor, and peripheral blood mononuclear cells were used for TCR beta sequencing. The Qiagen DNeasy Blood Extraction Kit was used to extract genomic DNA from the blood cell samples. Libraries were made using the immunoSEQ multiplex PCR assay. The multiplex PCR relied on a mix of 60 forward primers for TCR Vbeta segments and 13 reverse primers for TCR Jbeta segments. Amplification of the CDR3 region of rearranged TCR beta genes was performed with a multiplex PCR assay on genomic DNA. Amplified TCR beta libraries were sequenced as 87-base-pair reads on the Illumina HiSeq System. The original methods were these. In a later analysis, tens of millions of unique TCR beta chains were counted across the 650 to 750 repertoires, and around 11 million of these chains were shared by at least two donors. Raw reads were error-corrected and collapsed into unique sequences by a nearest-neighbor algorithm in which closely related sequences were merged to remove PCR and sequencing errors. To assign V, D and J gene segments, CDR3 sequences were aligned to IMGT reference sequences. For a sequence to be retained, a match of at least six nucleotides was required to both a V gene segment and a J gene segment. Rearrangements were called productive when the CDR3 lacked stop codons and stayed in frame with V and J; all others were non-productive. Following IMGT convention, CDR3 was defined as the stretch from the second conserved V-encoded cysteine to the conserved J-encoded phenylalanine. The earlier analysis of about 500 of the donors excluded sequences that lacked an unambiguous match to a single V gene segment. In an earlier analysis of a few hundred of the donors, V segments were called functional above 56.7% productive rearrangements and were called segregating when the between-donor standard deviation exceeded 5%. A statistical classification framework was built to diagnose cytomegalovirus status from the catalog of TCR beta chain sequences. In a later analysis, TCR nucleotide sequences were compared against IMGT/GENE-DB human TR gene sequences so that V and J genes could be assigned. The TCRdist pipeline was used in a later analysis to assign CDR3 sequences and most-parsimonious VDJ recombination scenarios. In a later analysis, each TCR beta chain was defined by its CDR3 amino acid sequence together with its V-gene family, and reads lacking a unique V-gene family were excluded. In a later analysis, fewer than 600 highly shared, low-generation-probability nucleotide sequences were removed to address suspected cross-contamination and a sequencing artifact. For each public chain, a later analysis derived a clonal expansion index from normalized ranks of inferred template counts within each repertoire. In a later analysis, generation probabilities were computed using a VDJ recombination model fitted to out-of-frame rearrangements, and the results were checked against IGoR. A later analysis scored TCR-TCR, TCR-HLA and TCR-CMV co-occurrence with hypergeometric tests, applying a repertoire-size bias correction to TCR pairs. To estimate false discovery rates, a later analysis permuted the HLA or CMV assignments 20 times. A later analysis grouped co-occurring TCRs with DBSCAN, adding TCRdist sequence similarity when clustering within HLA-allele-positive subsets. Repertoires with fewer than 30,000 or more than 120,000 public chains were left out of co-occurrence clustering, as were five repertoires with anomalous nucleotide sharing. TCRdb holds this immuneACCESS table with in-frame rearrangements only. Some clones are missing; in checked studies, unresolved V genes explain under half, and the rest has no known cause. D and trimming come from the DNA, and the V and J calls and clone size come from that table. The sample table includes 100,000 to 150,000 clones. The top ten clonotypes cover about 2% of the sample.

The CDR3 contains 14 residues, cysteine and phenylalanine counted. Of all the DNA, just the CDR3 is kept, 42 bases in frame from base 1. V loses 5 bases at its end and J loses 8 bases; junction bases beyond the gene matches: 9. From the germline V gene, CDR1 is SGHNT and CDR2 is YENEEA. The rearranged chain carries TRBV11-3 and TRBJ1-2, with 9 middle bases fitting TRBD1. This TCR came from a man aged 40-55 years in good health and CMV-seronegative. Sequences were obtained from PBMCs. The CDR3 region: CASSRPPGQGGYTF. The DNA reads TGTGCCAGCAGCCGCCCGCCGGGACAGGGCGGCTACACCTTC. With all but the CDR3 taken from the reference TRBV11-3 and TRBJ1-2 genes, the full variable domain is: EAGVVQSPRYKIIEKKQPVAFWCNPISGHNTLYWYLQNLGQGPELLIRYENEEAVDDSQLPKDRFSAERLKGVDSTLKIQPAELGDSAVYLCASSRPPGQGGYTFGSGTRLTVV.